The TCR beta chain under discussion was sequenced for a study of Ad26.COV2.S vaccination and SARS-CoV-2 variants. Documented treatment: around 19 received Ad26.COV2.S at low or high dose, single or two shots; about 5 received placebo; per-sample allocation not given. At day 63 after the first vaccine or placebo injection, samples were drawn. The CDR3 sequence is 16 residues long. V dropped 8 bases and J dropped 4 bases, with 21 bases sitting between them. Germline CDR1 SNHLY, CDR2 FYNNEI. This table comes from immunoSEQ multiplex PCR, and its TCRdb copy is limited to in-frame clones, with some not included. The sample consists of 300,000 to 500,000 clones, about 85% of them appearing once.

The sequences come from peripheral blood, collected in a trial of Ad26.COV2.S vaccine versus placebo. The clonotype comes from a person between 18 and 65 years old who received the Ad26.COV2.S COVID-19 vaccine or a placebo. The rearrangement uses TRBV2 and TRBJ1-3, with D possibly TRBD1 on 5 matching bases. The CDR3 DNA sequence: TGTGCCAGCGATGGCCCCGGGACCAGTACAGGAAACACCATATATTTT. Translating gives CASDGPGTSTGNTIYF.